Below, 4 T cell receptor beta chains from the same sample are listed, as sequenced in a study of cytomegalovirus exposure and HLA in healthy donors. The PCR ran on 60 Vbeta and 13 Jbeta primers. Sequenced by immunoSEQ multiplex PCR; TCRdb stores in-frame clones only, minus some. The repertoire consists of around 67,000 clones, with 65% to 70% occurring once and the leading ten covering roughly 2.1%. Sequenced material: PBMCs. These receptors all stem from a woman aged 30 to 39 in good health and CMV-seronegative.

V and J are TRBV11-2 and TRBJ2-5; perhaps TRBD1 as D (5 bases). V gave up 2 bases and J gave up 2 bases, with 12 bases separating them. The germline gives CDR1 SGHAT, CDR2 FQNNGV. The CDR3 length is 15 residues. CDR3 sequence: CASSLIGRVQETQYF. The CDR3 bases are TGTGCCAGCAGCTTAATCGGCAGGGTACAAGAGACCCAGTACTTC.

The chain couples TRBV7-3 to TRBJ2-5; 9 bases align to TRBD2. From germline, CDR1 is SGHTA and CDR2 FQGTGA. V gave up 2 bases and J gave up 4 bases; unmatched junction bases: 8. This CDR3 comprises 16 residues. The CDR3 coding sequence is TGTGCCAGCAGCTTATTGGGCGGGGGGGCGGGAGAGACCCAGTACTTC. Encoded protein: CASSLLGGGAGETQYF. Variable domain in full (rest from reference TRBV7-3 and TRBJ2-5): GAGVSQTPSNKVTEKGKYVELRCDPISGHTALYWYRQSLGQGPEFLIYFQGTGAADDSGLPNDRFFAVRPEGSVSTLKIQRTERGDSAVYLCASSLLGGGAGETQYFGPGTRLLVL.

This sequence joins TRBV19 and TRBJ2-7; 9 bases fit TRBD1. The CDR3 has 15 residues. Germline V gives CDR1 LNHDA, CDR2 SQIVND (reference sequence). V gave up 0 bases and J gave up 3 bases; unmatched junction bases: 3. The chain's CDR3 is CASSIEGQGFYEQYF. CDR3 in DNA: TGTGCCAGTAGTATAGAAGGACAGGGGTTCTACGAGCAGTACTTC.

The rearrangement joins TRBV18 to TRBJ2-1; 11 bases map to TRBD2. The CDR3 has 18 residues. The J segment lost 6 bases and the V segment lost 1 base, leaving 11 bases of the junction unmatched. Germline V CDR1 and CDR2: KGHSH, LQKENI. The CDR3 coding sequence is TGTGCCAGCTCACCACGATTTTCACTAGCGGGGGCCCCCAATGAGCAGTTCTTC. Protein: CASSPRFSLAGAPNEQFF.